The 27 T cell receptor beta chains given below trace back to one sample, sequenced in a study of graft-versus-host responses after intestinal transplantation. Antigen specificity for these receptors is unknown. Libraries were prepared by immunoSEQ multiplex PCR; TCRdb keeps only in-frame clonotypes and omits some of them. This sample carries roughly 100,000 clones, 93% of them seen once, and the ten largest clones take more than 0.9%. Sequences were derived from unstimulated CD8+ T cells sorted from spleen or lymph node cells, sampled before intestinal transplant. The receptors stem from a human donor who received an intestinal transplant.

The chain is built from TRBV4-1 and TRBJ1-1; D is possibly TRBD1 (5 bases). CDR1 MGHRA and CDR2 YSYEKL come from the germline V gene. The CDR3 contains 20 residues. Trimming removed 2 bases from V and 1 base from J, with 26 bases in between. The CDR3 DNA reads as TGCGCCAGCAGCCAAACTACAAGCCTGGGGGTTTCAAGCCGGAACACTGAAGCTTTCTTT. Its protein is CASSQTTSLGVSSRNTEAFF.

V usage is TRBV9 and J usage is TRBJ1-6; tentative D call: TRBD1 (5 bases). Germline-derived CDR1 and CDR2 are SGDLS and YYNGEE. The ends were cut back, 0 bases at V and 7 bases at J, with 17 bases in the middle. The CDR3 runs 17 residues. The CDR3 DNA follows: TGTGCCAGCAGCGTAGGGGGGAGGGCGGACAAGAATTCACCCCTCCACTTT. Encoded protein: CASSVGGRADKNSPLHF.

The chain is built from TRBV9 and TRBJ1-1; D unclear. The CDR3 is 14 residues long. V lost 5 bases, J lost 6 bases, and 17 bases lay in between. CDR1 is SGDLS, CDR2 YYNGEE, per germline. The CDR3 loop is CASRSSPEGSEAFF. The CDR3 nucleotides are TGTGCCAGCAGGTCCTCCCCCGAGGGCTCTGAAGCTTTCTTT.

This chain links TRBV16 with TRBJ1-5, with a possible D match to TRBD1 (5 bases). V was pared by 2 bases and J by 4 bases, with 9 bases between. CDR1 is KGHSY, CDR2 FQNENV, per germline. The CDR3 covers 14 residues. CDR3 residues: CASSQTGPNQPQHF. The DNA for the CDR3 is TGTGCCAGCAGCCAAACAGGCCCGAATCAGCCCCAGCATTTT.

The V and J genes are TRBV6-4 and TRBJ1-6; the match to TRBD1 covers 9 bases. This CDR3 is 15 amino acids long. With V trimmed by 3 bases and J by 10 bases, 7 bases remained unmatched. Germline lookup yields CDR1 MRHNA and CDR2 SNTAGT. DNA of the CDR3: TGTGCCAGCAGTGAAGAGACAGGGGGGGGATCACCCCTCCACTTT. Its translation: CASSEETGGGSPLHF.

The V gene is TRBV6-5, the J gene TRBJ1-1; TRBD1 might be the D (5 bases). This CDR3 region has 12 residues. In germline, CDR1 is MNHEY, CDR2 SVGAGI. V lost 10 bases and J 8 bases, leaving 17 bases between the germline ends. The CDR3 is CATHFRDGEAFF. The CDR3 nucleotides read TGTGCCACGCATTTCCGGGACGGCGAAGCTTTCTTT.

The chain links TRBV27 to TRBJ2-7; weak D call: TRBD1 (6 bases). The V end was cut by 8 bases, the J end by 5 bases, with 13 bases between. CDR1 is MNHEY and CDR2 is SMNVEV in the germline V gene (reference sequence). This CDR3 region has 12 residues. The CDR3 reads CASRTGIDEQYF. CDR3 sequence (DNA): TGTGCCAGCCGAACAGGGATCGACGAGCAGTACTTC.

The gene calls are TRBV7-9 and TRBJ2-1; 9 bases are shared with TRBD1. The J segment lost 7 bases and the V segment lost 5 bases, leaving 6 bases of the junction unmatched. The CDR3 has 14 residues. Germline loops: CDR1 SEHNR, CDR2 FQNEAQ (reference sequence). The CDR3 reads CASSPAGTGNEQFF. Here the CDR3 DNA reads TGTGCCAGCAGCCCGGCTGGGACAGGGAATGAGCAGTTCTTC.

Regarding this clone: A read error may produce the germline difference seen at one junction end. The chain combines TRBV2 with TRBJ1-4, with 7 bases matching TRBD1. The CDR3 is 10 residues long. The germline V gene encodes CDR1 SNHLY and CDR2 FYNNEI. CDR3 region: CASSGGTAYF. Written as DNA, the CDR3 is TGTGCCAGCAGTGGAGGGACAGCCTATTTT.

The chain recombines TRBV5-8 with TRBJ2-1; D is unclear. The V gene's germline CDR1 is SGHTS and CDR2 YDEGEE. V lost 1 base and J 9 bases, leaving 5 bases between the germline ends. The length of the CDR3 is 11 residues. Written as DNA, the CDR3 is TGTGCCAGCAGCTTGTTTTTTGAGCAGTTCTTC. Amino acid sequence: CASSLFFEQFF.

The chain carries TRBV13 and TRBJ2-1; 8 bases match TRBD2. Germline CDR1 reads PRHDT; CDR2 reads FYEKMQ (reference sequence). The CDR3 is 15 residues long. Losses at the gene ends were 3 bases for V and 7 bases for J; bases not matched to a gene: 8. The CDR3, as DNA: TGTGCCAGCAGCTTTTCGACGGGGGGGCCGAATGAGCAGTTCTTC. This gives the protein CASSFSTGGPNEQFF.

This chain connects TRBV27 to TRBJ2-7; either TRBD1 or TRBD2 may supply D (5 bases each). The CDR3 is made up of 14 amino acids. The V gene's germline CDR1 is MNHEY and CDR2 SMNVEV (reference sequence). V dropped 3 bases and J dropped 2 bases, with 11 bases sitting between them. The CDR3 nucleotides read TGTGCCAGCAGTTTGACCGGGACCACCTACGAGCAGTACTTC. This encodes CASSLTGTTYEQYF.

The rearrangement links TRBV10-3 to TRBJ1-1; the D gene is possibly TRBD1 (6 bases). This CDR3 contains 14 residues. V dropped 10 bases and J dropped 1 base, with 16 bases sitting between them. From germline, CDR1 is ENHRY and CDR2 SYGVKD. CDR3: CATQEGGRNTEAFF. The CDR3 nucleotides read TGTGCCACGCAAGAGGGGGGAAGGAACACTGAAGCTTTCTTT.

The chain recombines TRBV30 with TRBJ1-2; a weak D match, TRBD1 (5 bases). Per germline, CDR1 GTSNPN and CDR2 SVGIG (reference sequence). The CDR3 spans 13 residues. The V gene lost 5 bases and the J gene lost 4 bases, with 14 bases spanning the gap. The CDR3 region is CAWSYRQGYGYTF. In DNA, the CDR3 is TGTGCCTGGTCATACAGGCAGGGCTATGGCTACACCTTC. Full variable domain (remainder filled in from reference TRBV30 and TRBJ1-2): SQTIHQWPATLVQPVGSPLSLECTVEGTSNPNLYWYRQAAGRGLQLLFYSVGIGQISSEVPQNLSASRPQDRQFILSSKKLLLSDSGFYLCAWSYRQGYGYTFGSGTRLTVV.

This clone was found once. The chain joins TRBV13 to TRBJ2-1; no firm D call. Trimming pared 5 bases from V and 8 bases from J, leaving 7 bases between. Germline CDR1 PRHDT, CDR2 FYEKMQ (reference sequence). The CDR3 is 11 residues long. CDR3 loop: CASSVGHEQFF. CDR3 sequence (DNA): TGTGCCAGCAGCGTCGGGCATGAGCAGTTCTTC.

The gene calls are TRBV29-1 and TRBJ1-2, with D uncertain. CDR1 and CDR2 from the germline V gene are SQVTM and ANQGSEA. The CDR3 consists of 11 residues. V shed 2 bases and J shed 8 bases, with 9 bases lying between them. CDR3: CSVEPGGGYTF. The CDR3 nucleotides read TGCAGCGTTGAACCTGGAGGGGGCTACACCTTC.

This chain connects TRBV15 to TRBJ2-1; 10 bases agree with TRBD2. The germline CDR1 and CDR2 sequences are LNHNV and YYDKDF (reference sequence). The length of the CDR3 is 16 residues. V shed 2 bases, J shed 4 bases, and the junction held 5 bases outside the gene matches. CDR3: CATSRHGLAAYNEQFF. CDR3 coding DNA: TGTGCCACCAGCAGACATGGACTAGCGGCTTACAATGAGCAGTTCTTC.

This rearrangement joins TRBV6-5 to TRBJ2-7; D is possibly TRBD2 (7 bases). The germline V and J ends were trimmed by 6 bases and 5 bases, with 20 bases remaining between them. CDR3 length: 15 amino acids. CDR1 MNHEY and CDR2 SVGAGI come from the germline V gene. CDR3 in amino acids: CASRPGGGGLNEQYF. In DNA, the CDR3 is TGTGCCAGCAGGCCCGGTGGGGGGGGCCTAAACGAGCAGTACTTC.

This clone came up once. J is TRBJ2-7 and V is TRBV9; D is possibly TRBD1 (6 bases). The germline CDR1 and CDR2 sequences are SGDLS and YYNGEE. The CDR3 consists of 14 residues. Trimming pared 4 bases from V and 2 bases from J, leaving 13 bases between. The CDR3: CASSPQDSPYEQYF. CDR3 nucleotide sequence: TGTGCCAGCAGCCCCCAGGACAGCCCCTACGAGCAGTACTTC.

This sequence joins TRBV7-9 and TRBJ1-1; D is uncertain. CDR3 size: 13 residues. The V gene's germline CDR1 is SEHNR and CDR2 FQNEAQ (reference sequence). Trimming shortened V by 5 bases and J by 1 base, and 8 bases separated the two germline ends. The CDR3 reads CASSRPQNTEAFF. In DNA form, the CDR3 reads TGTGCCAGCAGCCGACCGCAGAACACTGAAGCTTTCTTT.

This clone appeared a few times. The genes are TRBV19 and TRBJ2-7, with TRBD1 matching over 7 bases. The CDR3 covers 13 residues. V was pared by 7 bases and J by 2 bases, with 5 bases of the junction left unmatched. The germline V gene has CDR1 LNHDA and CDR2 SQIVND (reference sequence). CDR3 bases: TGTGCCAGTACCGACAGGGAAGCCTACGAGCAGTACTTC. Translated: CASTDREAYEQYF.

The chain combines TRBV25-1 with TRBJ1-3; no reliable D call. Germline lookup yields CDR1 MGHDK and CDR2 SYGVNS. The CDR3 has 14 residues. The V gene lost 6 bases and the J gene lost 4 bases, with 13 bases spanning the gap. DNA for the CDR3: TGTGCCAGCAGAAACTACCTATCGGGAAACACCATATATTTT. Protein product: CASRNYLSGNTIYF.

This clone has more than one count but fewer than ten. The V and J genes are TRBV4-1 and TRBJ1-1; D call uncertain. Germline V lookup: CDR1 MGHRA, CDR2 YSYEKL. This CDR3 comprises 15 residues. Trimming cost V 2 bases and J 1 base, with 11 bases left between them. As DNA, the CDR3 is TGCGCCAGCAGCCAACCGTGGACGGAGAACACTGAAGCTTTCTTT. Protein sequence: CASSQPWTENTEAFF.

V gene TRBV2 combines with J gene TRBJ1-6; D gene uncertain. The CDR3 loop spans 19 amino acids. The V gene's germline CDR1 is SNHLY and CDR2 FYNNEI. V was trimmed by 3 bases and J by 5 bases, leaving 23 bases between them. Written as DNA, the CDR3 is TGTGCCAGCAGTGAGGCGGAATGGGTACGATGGACGGATAATTCACCCCTCCACTTT. Protein sequence: CASSEAEWVRWTDNSPLHF.

In the case of this clone: This sample includes further DNA sequences coding for the same CDR3. The V gene is TRBV27, the J gene TRBJ1-1; 8 bases line up with TRBD1. The CDR3 runs 14 residues. Germline CDR1 is MNHEY and CDR2 is SMNVEV (reference sequence). The V and J ends lost 2 bases and 4 bases, in that order; junction bases with no gene match: 3. The CDR3, as DNA: TGTGCCAGCAGTTTAGACAGGGGAGGCACTGAAGCTTTCTTT. Translating gives CASSLDRGGTEAFF.

The rearrangement uses TRBV5-1 and TRBJ2-7; D gene uncertain. V was trimmed by 0 bases and J by 3 bases, leaving 13 bases between them. The CDR3 consists of 15 residues. The V gene's germline CDR1 is SGHRS and CDR2 YFSETQ. This CDR3 is CASSLGSAASYEQYF. The CDR3 nucleotides read TGCGCCAGCAGCTTGGGATCAGCTGCCAGCTACGAGCAGTACTTC.

This clone appeared a single time. This chain links TRBV27 with TRBJ1-2, with D hard to call. This CDR3 has 13 amino acids. V gave up 2 bases and J gave up 1 base, with 5 bases separating them. In germline, CDR1 is MNHEY, CDR2 SMNVEV (reference sequence). For the CDR3, the DNA is TGTGCCAGCAGTTTAGTGGGTAACTATGGCTACACCTTC. It is translated as CASSLVGNYGYTF.